This record looks at one TCR beta chain sequence and its context. Its antigen is as yet unknown. The source of the sample is a study of T cells in pancreatic ductal adenocarcinoma. Study findings and constraints: Tumor samples had fewer productive templates and approximately 8-fold fewer unique clonotypes than blood.

Profiling relied on immunoSEQ multiplex PCR, and the TCRdb table lists in-frame clones only, not all of them. The table shows roughly 100,000 clones, with about 95% occurring only once. V lost 6 bases to trimming and J lost 3 bases; unmatched junction nucleotides: 5. The CDR3 runs to 14 residues. Germline CDR1 and CDR2: LNHDA and SQIVND (reference sequence). No neoadjuvant therapy was given to the selected pancreatic ductal adenocarcinoma patients before their surgery. This clonotype was sampled from a human donor with pancreatic ductal adenocarcinoma. This chain links TRBV19 with TRBJ1-5; 7 bases map to TRBD1. The sample was PBMCs. The CDR3 spells CASSSTGTNQPQHF. The CDR3 coding sequence is TGTGCCAGTAGCTCGACAGGGACCAATCAGCCCCAGCATTTT.